One and the same sample provided the 15 T cell receptor beta chains below, sequenced in a study of response to subunit inactivated influenza vaccine. A single record per CDR3 protein comes from TCRdb applying MiXCR to the RT-PCR reads. The data contain approximately 680,000 distinct CDR3 sequences, around 14% of them singletons. The material sequenced was PBMCs from blood, taken roughly 12 days after vaccination. All receptors derive from a man aged 50 to 59 who received an inactivated influenza vaccine.

This clonotype was counted between two and nine times. This chain links TRBV6-1 with TRBJ2-3; D call uncertain. The ends were cut back, 5 bases at V and 7 bases at J, with 10 bases in the middle. The CDR3 extends over 12 amino acids. CDR1 and CDR2 (germline): MNHNS, SASEGT. Written as DNA, the CDR3 is TGTGCCAGCAGTCAAATAATAAATACGCAGTATTTT. It is translated as CASSQIINTQYF.

The chain uses TRBV7-9 and TRBJ2-7; either TRBD1 or TRBD2 may fit D (5 bases each). Trimming removed 7 bases from V and 5 bases from J, with 12 bases in between. CDR3 length equals 12 residues. Germline V CDR1 and CDR2: SEHNR, FQNEAQ (reference sequence). The CDR3 is CASTPLGDEQYF. The CDR3 coding sequence is TGTGCCAGCACTCCCCTGGGGGACGAGCAGTACTTC.

There are a few counts of this clonotype. The chain joins TRBV20-1 to TRBJ2-3; 7 positions agree with TRBD2. CDR1 DFQATT and CDR2 SNEGSKA come from the germline V gene (reference sequence). The V gene end was trimmed by 2 bases and the J gene end by 9 bases; junction bases not matched to a gene: 2. The CDR3 is 11 amino acids. The CDR3 loop reads CSARRGDTQYF. The CDR3 bases are TGCAGTGCTAGACGGGGGGACACGCAGTATTTT.

This clonotype was found a few times. The gene calls are TRBV18 and TRBJ1-1, with 9 bases aligning to TRBD1. V trimming: 0 bases; J trimming: 5 bases; junction bases outside the gene matches: 4. CDR1 and CDR2 from the germline V gene are KGHSH and LQKENI. The CDR3 runs 15 residues. Here the CDR3 DNA reads TGTGCCAGCTCACCACCGGGGGACAGGGCTACTGAAGCTTTCTTT. This encodes CASSPPGDRATEAFF. Variable domain in full (rest from reference TRBV18 and TRBJ1-1): NAGVMQNPRHLVRRRGQEARLRCSPMKGHSHVYWYRQLPEEGLKFMVYLQKENIIDESGMPKERFSAEFPKEGPSILRIQQVVRGDSAAYFCASSPPGDRATEAFFGQGTRLTVV.

This clonotype was detected a few times. This chain links TRBV5-1 with TRBJ1-1; D is uncertain. The CDR3 sequence is 14 residues long. V lost 0 bases and J lost 0, with 6 bases in between. CDR1 is SGHRS and CDR2 is YFSETQ in the germline V gene. The CDR3 DNA reads as TGCGCCAGCAGCTTGGAGGCGGTGAACACTGAAGCTTTCTTT. The encoded protein is CASSLEAVNTEAFF.

The gene calls are TRBV9 and TRBJ2-1, with 7 bases matching TRBD2. This CDR3 comprises 13 residues. J gave up 8 bases and V 4 bases, and 6 bases lay outside the gene matches. CDR1 is SGDLS and CDR2 is YYNGEE in the germline V gene. The CDR3 spells CASSPGTTDEQFF. CDR3 sequence (DNA): TGTGCCAGCAGCCCGGGGACTACCGATGAGCAGTTCTTC.

This clonotype was seen a handful of times. The gene calls are TRBV5-1 and TRBJ2-7, with 7 bases matching TRBD1. V lost 1 base to trimming and J lost 6 bases; unmatched junction nucleotides: 4. The CDR3 is 13 residues long. Germline values: CDR1 SGHRS, CDR2 YFSETQ. The chain's CDR3 is CASSLIWDSEQYF. CDR3 nucleotides: TGCGCCAGCAGCTTGATTTGGGACAGCGAGCAGTACTTC.

The rearrangement uses TRBV29-1 and TRBJ2-6; TRBD1 aligns across 7 bases. With V trimmed by 5 bases and J by 2 bases, 3 bases remained unmatched. Looked up from germline, CDR1 is SQVTM and CDR2 is ANQGSEA. This CDR3 is built from 14 residues. The CDR3 loop is CSVTDRAGANVLTF. CDR3 DNA sequence: TGCAGCGTTACCGACAGGGCTGGGGCCAACGTCCTGACTTTC. Full variable domain (remainder filled in from reference TRBV29-1 and TRBJ2-6): SAVISQKPSRDICQRGTSLTIQCQVDSQVTMMFWYRQQPGQSLTLIATANQGSEATYESGFVIDKFPISRPNLTFSTLTVSNMSPEDSSIYLCSVTDRAGANVLTFGAGSRLTVL.

This clonotype was detected only a few times. The chain recombines TRBV5-1 with TRBJ2-7, with 10 nucleotides matching TRBD1. In germline, CDR1 is SGHRS, CDR2 YFSETQ. The CDR3 sequence is 15 residues long. With V trimmed by 6 bases and J by 7 bases, 13 bases remained unmatched. The CDR3 here is CASTRLGTGAQEQYF. The CDR3 bases are TGCGCCAGCACCCGGCTGGGGACAGGGGCACAAGAGCAGTACTTC. The variable domain in full, with the rest retrieved from reference TRBV5-1 and TRBJ2-7, is KAGVTQTPRYLIKTRGQQVTLSCSPISGHRSVSWYQQTPGQGLQFLFEYFSETQRNKGNFPGRFSGRQFSNSRSEMNVSTLELGDSALYLCASTRLGTGAQEQYFGPGTRLTVT.

This clonotype appeared a few times. The chain combines TRBV28 with TRBJ1-3; D gene ambiguous. Trimming took off 4 bases at V and 3 bases at J, with 7 bases between the two ends. This CDR3 contains 13 residues. The germline V gene has CDR1 MDHEN and CDR2 SYDVKM. The CDR3, as DNA: TGTGCCAGCAGTTCCTTTCTTGGAAACACCATATATTTT. It codes for CASSSFLGNTIYF.

The V gene is TRBV20-1, the J gene TRBJ2-7; perhaps D is TRBD1 or TRBD2 (6 bases each). Germline CDR1 is DFQATT and CDR2 is SNEGSKA (reference sequence). The CDR3 runs 14 residues. The V and J ends lost 6 bases and 4 bases respectively, with 19 bases between them. The CDR3 nucleotides read TGCAGTGCCTCCAACAGGGAGGATCCGTACGAGCAGTACTTC. Translation gives CSASNREDPYEQYF.

This CDR3 is CASSGVSANYGYTF. The CDR3 DNA follows: TGTGCCAGTTCGGGGGTATCCGCTAACTATGGCTACACCTTC. This rearrangement joins TRBV28 to TRBJ1-2; possibly TRBD1 for D (5 bases). Germline-derived CDR1 and CDR2 are MDHEN and SYDVKM. The CDR3 is made up of 14 amino acids. Deletions cut 9 bases from V and 0 bases from J, with 14 bases between.

In nucleotides, the CDR3 is TGTGCCAGCAGTTTAGACGGGGGGGATCCGGCCAGGGCTCAGTTCTTC. Translation: CASSLDGGDPARAQFF. The V call is TRBV12-3 or TRBV12-4, the J call TRBJ2-1; 8 positions match TRBD2. V lost 1 base, J lost 13 bases, and 15 bases stayed unmatched. This CDR3 has 16 amino acids.

The chain recombines TRBV11-2 with TRBJ1-2, with 7 bases aligning to TRBD1. V gave up 2 bases and J gave up 3 bases; unmatched junction bases: 6. The CDR3 length is 15 residues. Germline CDR1 reads SGHAT; CDR2 reads FQNNGV. The CDR3 nucleotides are TGTGCCAGCAGCTTACGGGCAGGGGGGTACTATGGCTACACCTTC. This translates into CASSLRAGGYYGYTF.

Only a few counts were recorded for this clonotype. This chain links TRBV28 with TRBJ2-7; 7 bases map to TRBD1. J gave up 6 bases and V 6 bases, and 11 bases lay outside the gene matches. The CDR3 is 14 residues long. Germline CDR1 MDHEN, CDR2 SYDVKM. CDR3 DNA: TGTGCCAGCAGGCGACAGGGTGGGATTGTCGAGCAGTACTTC. As protein: CASRRQGGIVEQYF.